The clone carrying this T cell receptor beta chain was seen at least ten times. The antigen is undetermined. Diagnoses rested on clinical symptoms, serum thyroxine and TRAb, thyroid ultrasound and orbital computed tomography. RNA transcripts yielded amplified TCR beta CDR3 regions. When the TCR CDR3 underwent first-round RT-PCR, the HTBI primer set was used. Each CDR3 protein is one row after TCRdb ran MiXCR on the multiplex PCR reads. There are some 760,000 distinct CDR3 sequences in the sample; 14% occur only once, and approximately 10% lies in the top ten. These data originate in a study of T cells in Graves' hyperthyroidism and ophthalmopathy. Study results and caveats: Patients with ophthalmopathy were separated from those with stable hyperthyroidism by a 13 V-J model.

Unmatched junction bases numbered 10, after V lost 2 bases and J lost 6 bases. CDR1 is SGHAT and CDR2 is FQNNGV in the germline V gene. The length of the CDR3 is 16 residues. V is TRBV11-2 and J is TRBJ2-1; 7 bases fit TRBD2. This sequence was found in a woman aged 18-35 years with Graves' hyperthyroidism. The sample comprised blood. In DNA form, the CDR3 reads TGTGCCAGCAGCTTAACGAGAACGGGAGGATTCAATGAGCAGTTCTTC. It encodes CASSLTRTGGFNEQFF.